The 27 T cell receptor beta chains in this list originate from one sample, sequenced in a study of Ad26.COV2.S vaccination and SARS-CoV-2 variants. This table comes from immunoSEQ multiplex PCR, and its TCRdb copy is limited to in-frame clones, with some not included. The profile shows 380,000 or so clones, roughly four fifths of them singletons. Treatment reported: about 20 received Ad26.COV2.S at low or high dose, single or two shots; roughly five received placebo; per-sample allocation not given. Collection of the samples took place on day 63 after the first injection of vaccine or placebo. The sample here was peripheral blood, taken in a trial of Ad26.COV2.S vaccine versus placebo. The receptors come from a person between 18 and 65 years old who received the Ad26.COV2.S COVID-19 vaccine or a placebo.

The chain uses TRBV12-2 and TRBJ1-5; TRBD1, the table's D call, was not compared with the DNA. TRBV12-2 constitutes a pseudogene. The CDR3 covers 20 residues. The CDR3 DNA follows: TGTGCAAGTCGCTCCGGAGCCAACGCACAGGGGGCTATCGCCAATCAGCCCCAGCATTTT. Its translation is CASRSGANAQGAIANQPQHF.

This chain joins TRBV9 and TRBJ2-5; D remains unclear. The V end was cut by 0 bases, the J end by 7 bases, with 10 bases between. The CDR3 contains 13 residues. Germline V lookup: CDR1 SGDLS, CDR2 YYNGEE. CDR3 sequence: CASSVGSVGTQYF. For the CDR3, the DNA is TGTGCCAGCAGCGTAGGATCGGTAGGGACCCAGTACTTC.

This chain connects TRBV30 to TRBJ2-1; D is unclear. Trimming pared 5 bases from V and 0 bases from J, leaving 11 bases between. The CDR3 runs to 14 residues. Germline CDR1 GTSNPN, CDR2 SVGIG (reference sequence). The CDR3 bases are TGTGCCTGGGGAACGAGGTCCTCCTACAATGAGCAGTTCTTC. Residues: CAWGTRSSYNEQFF.

The chain recombines TRBV3-1 (or the pseudogene TRBV3-2) with TRBJ2-4; unclear D gene. Deletions cut 1 base from V and 5 bases from J, with 6 bases between. In germline, CDR1 is LGHDT, CDR2 YNNKEL (reference sequence). This CDR3 contains 13 residues. CDR3 residues: CASSQASENIQYF. In nucleotides, the CDR3 is TGTGCCAGCAGCCAAGCGTCAGAAAACATTCAGTACTTC.

V usage is TRBV20-1 and J usage is TRBJ2-1; 9 bases agree with TRBD2. Looked up from germline, CDR1 is DFQATT and CDR2 is SNEGSKA (reference sequence). The CDR3 loop spans 15 amino acids. The J segment lost 6 bases and the V segment lost 3 bases, leaving 9 bases of the junction unmatched. As DNA, the CDR3 is TGCAGTGCTAGTCGGCGGGAGGGCCGGGGCAATGAGCAGTTCTTC. This encodes CSASRREGRGNEQFF.

The V and J genes are TRBV14 and TRBJ1-2, with 7 bases that match TRBD1. V lost 5 bases, J lost 9 bases, and 15 bases stayed unmatched. This CDR3 has 15 residues. In germline, CDR1 is SGHDN, CDR2 FVKESK. The CDR3 spells CASSDRPDRVGSYTF. CDR3 DNA sequence: TGTGCCAGCAGCGACCGCCCAGACAGGGTAGGGAGCTACACCTTC.

V and J are TRBV4-2 and TRBJ1-2, with D hard to call. CDR1 and CDR2 (germline): LGHNA, YNFKEQ. V was cut by 0 bases and J by 5 bases, with 16 bases left in between. CDR3 length equals 16 residues. The CDR3 here is CASSQEYTGSKYGYTF. As DNA, the CDR3 is TGTGCCAGCAGCCAAGAGTATACCGGTTCCAAGTATGGCTACACCTTC.

The table lists this clone with a count of one. V is TRBV5-4 and J is TRBJ1-2, with D hard to call. With 0 bases removed from V and 4 bases from J, the gap between germline ends came to 10 bases. Germline V gene data show CDR1 as SGHNT and CDR2 as YYREEE (reference sequence). The CDR3 is made up of 14 amino acids. The CDR3 region is CASSLDPSGYGYTF. The DNA for the CDR3 is TGTGCCAGCAGCTTGGACCCGAGTGGCTATGGCTACACCTTC.

The chain is built from TRBV5-1 and TRBJ1-2, with 8 bases lining up with TRBD1. CDR1 is SGHRS, CDR2 YFSETQ, per germline. J lost 6 bases, V lost 3 bases, and 10 bases had no gene match. The CDR3 contains 15 residues. The CDR3: CASSSETGVADGYTF. CDR3 nucleotides: TGCGCCAGCAGCTCGGAGACAGGGGTAGCGGATGGCTACACCTTC.

This chain uses TRBV7-8 with TRBJ2-3; the D is unclear. Per germline, CDR1 SGHVS and CDR2 FQNEAQ. This CDR3 has 16 residues. Trimming left V 1 base short and J 4 bases short, with 15 bases between. The CDR3 nucleotides are TGTGCCAGCAGCTTAGTAGGCGTCCAGGACGCAGATACGCAGTATTTT. It is translated as CASSLVGVQDADTQYF.

The chain carries TRBV6-5 and TRBJ1-1; D unclear. From germline, CDR1 is MNHEY and CDR2 SVGAGI. The V and J ends lost 0 bases and 2 bases respectively, with 10 bases between them. This CDR3 has 15 residues. The CDR3 nucleotides read TGTGCCAGCAGTTACTCGAGTCGCCTTAACACTGAAGCTTTCTTT. Residues: CASSYSSRLNTEAFF.

The J gene is TRBJ1-4, the V gene TRBV19; D not resolved. Germline CDR1 is LNHDA and CDR2 is SQIVND (reference sequence). Trimming removed 4 bases at V and 8 bases at J, with 14 bases between. This CDR3 has 14 residues. CDR3 sequence (DNA): TGTGCCAGTAGTACCCGACGGGGAGGAGAAAAACTGTTTTTT. Encoded protein: CASSTRRGGEKLFF. Drawing the rest from reference TRBV19 and TRBJ1-4, the complete variable domain is DGGITQSPKYLFRKEGQNVTLSCEQNLNHDAMYWYRQDPGQGLRLIYYSQIVNDFQKGDIAEGYSVSREKKESFPLTVTSAQKNPTAFYLCASSTRRGGEKLFFGSGTQLSVL.

The chain combines TRBV30 with TRBJ2-7, with D possibly TRBD2 on 6 matching bases. CDR3 size: 13 residues. The germline CDR1 and CDR2 sequences are GTSNPN and SVGIG (reference sequence). V dropped 3 bases and J dropped 5 bases, with 14 bases sitting between them. The CDR3 region is CAWSLLRGNEQYF. CDR3 nucleotide sequence: TGTGCCTGGAGCCTACTACGGGGGAACGAGCAGTACTTC.

This chain connects TRBV12-3 or TRBV12-4 to TRBJ2-2; weak D call: TRBD1 (5 bases). With 10 bases removed from V and 5 bases from J, the gap between germline ends came to 14 bases. CDR3 length equals 13 residues. The CDR3: CATTRQLTGELFF. CDR3 sequence (DNA): TGTGCCACCACCAGACAGCTTACCGGGGAGCTGTTTTTT.

V usage is TRBV2 and J usage is TRBJ2-2; TRBD1 or TRBD2 may be the D gene (6 bases each). Germline loops: CDR1 SNHLY, CDR2 FYNNEI. CDR3 length: 17 amino acids. Trimming removed 2 bases from V and 3 bases from J, with 16 bases in between. Here the CDR3 DNA reads TGTGCCAGCAGTGAAAGGGGGAGGCAAACCGACACCGGGGAGCTGTTTTTT. The encoded protein is CASSERGRQTDTGELFF.

A few counts support this clone. V gene TRBV11-2 combines with J gene TRBJ2-7; the match to TRBD1 covers 8 bases. Germline CDR1 and CDR2: SGHAT and FQNNGV. V lost 1 base, J lost 2 bases, and 10 bases stayed unmatched. There are 17 residues in the CDR3. CDR3 nucleotides: TGTGCCAGCAGCTTAGCCCCTGCCGGGACAGGAACCTACGAGCAGTACTTC. Translation: CASSLAPAGTGTYEQYF.

The chain carries TRBV10-3 and TRBJ1-5; the D gene is possibly TRBD1 (5 bases). V lost 6 bases, J lost 5 bases, and 20 bases lay in between. The CDR3 totals 16 residues. CDR1 is ENHRY and CDR2 is SYGVKD in the germline V gene. CDR3 protein: CAIRRGDEGSDQPQHF. In DNA, the CDR3 is TGTGCCATCAGGAGAGGGGACGAGGGGAGTGATCAGCCCCAGCATTTT.

J is TRBJ1-5 and V is TRBV27; D ambiguous. The germline V gene has CDR1 MNHEY and CDR2 SMNVEV (reference sequence). The CDR3 loop spans 16 amino acids. Trimming pared 4 bases from V and 2 bases from J, leaving 15 bases between. CDR3 DNA: TGTGCCAGCAGTTCCATTATGTCGGGTGGCAATCAGCCCCAGCATTTT. It codes for CASSSIMSGGNQPQHF.

The V gene is TRBV18, the J gene TRBJ1-6; TRBD1 might be the D (6 bases). The CDR3 runs 16 residues. Germline-derived CDR1 and CDR2 are KGHSH and LQKENI. Trimming stripped 3 bases from V and 7 bases from J, with 16 bases between. In DNA form, the CDR3 reads TGTGCCAGCTCACCCCAGCGATCGCAGGGGAATTCACCCCTCCACTTT. Residues: CASSPQRSQGNSPLHF. The full variable domain, its missing parts supplied by reference TRBV18 and TRBJ1-6, is NAGVMQNPRHLVRRRGQEARLRCSPMKGHSHVYWYRQLPEEGLKFMVYLQKENIIDESGMPKERFSAEFPKEGPSILRIQQVVRGDSAAYFCASSPQRSQGNSPLHFGNGTRLTVT.

Only one count was recorded for this clone. This chain uses TRBV3-1 (or the pseudogene TRBV3-2) with TRBJ2-3; possible D gene TRBD2, 6 bases. The V and J ends lost 1 base and 4 bases respectively, with 12 bases between them. Germline loops: CDR1 LGHDT, CDR2 YNNKEL (reference sequence). This CDR3 has 15 residues. DNA for the CDR3: TGTGCCAGCAGCCAAGTTTCCGGGGGATCAGATACGCAGTATTTT. Its translation is CASSQVSGGSDTQYF.

A few counts support this clone. The chain recombines TRBV9 with TRBJ1-6; 7 bases agree with TRBD1. This CDR3 is built from 16 residues. Germline trimming cut 4 bases from V and 7 bases from J; bases unmatched to any gene: 11. In germline, CDR1 is SGDLS, CDR2 YYNGEE. The CDR3 sequence: CASSLKPGTENSPLHF. The CDR3 DNA follows: TGTGCCAGCAGCTTGAAGCCCGGGACAGAAAATTCACCCCTCCACTTT. The full variable domain, with the rest looked up from reference TRBV9 and TRBJ1-6, is DSGVTQTPKHLITATGQRVTLRCSPRSGDLSVYWYQQSLDQGLQFLIQYYNGEERAKGNILERFSAQQFPDLHSELNLSSLELGDSALYFCASSLKPGTENSPLHFGNGTRLTVT.

The genes are TRBV6-6 and TRBJ2-7; 7 bases are a match to TRBD1. With 7 bases clipped from V and 2 bases from J, the junction kept 8 bases outside the gene matches. Per germline, CDR1 MNHNY and CDR2 SVGAGI (reference sequence). This CDR3 spans 14 amino acids. CDR3 in amino acids: CASTDRALAYEQYF. The CDR3 coding sequence is TGTGCCAGCACCGACAGGGCTTTAGCCTACGAGCAGTACTTC.

The rearrangement uses TRBV7-6 and TRBJ2-1; 7 bases line up with TRBD1. Germline V CDR1 and CDR2: SGHVS, FNYEAQ. CDR3 length: 12 amino acids. Trimming took 5 bases from V and 7 from J; bases not matched to a gene: 2. The CDR3 DNA reads as TGTGCCAGCAGCCCAGGGGGAAATGAGCAGTTCTTC. Translated, it gives CASSPGGNEQFF.

This clone was observed a few times. This chain connects TRBV4-1 to TRBJ2-2, with 9 bases fitting TRBD2. The CDR3 has 16 amino acids. V lost 11 bases and J lost 4; bases outside the gene matches: 14. The germline CDR1 and CDR2 sequences are MGHRA and YSYEKL. As DNA, the CDR3 is TGCGCCCGTTTATCGGCGCGGGGGGGTGGCACCGGGGAGCTGTTTTTT. Translating it yields CARLSARGGGTGELFF.

The chain links TRBV7-3 to TRBJ2-5, with D maybe TRBD1 (6 bases). The V gene's germline CDR1 is SGHTA and CDR2 FQGTGA. With 3 bases removed from V and 2 bases from J, the gap between germline ends came to 10 bases. The CDR3 contains 14 residues. DNA of the CDR3: TGTGCCAGCAGCTTTGGGGGCAGACAAGAGACCCAGTACTTC. As protein: CASSFGGRQETQYF.

Concerning this clone: Germline is not matched at one junction end, which may reflect a read error. J is TRBJ1-6 and V is TRBV11-3, with D possibly TRBD1 on 5 matching bases. Germline V gene lookup returns CDR1 SGHNT and CDR2 YENEEA. This CDR3 has 12 residues. CDR3 amino acids: CASSPSGRRTSF. The CDR3 nucleotides are TGTGCCAGCAGCCCCTCGGGACGTCGGACCAGCTTT.

This chain links TRBV18 with TRBJ1-6, with D tentatively TRBD1 (5 bases). The CDR3 consists of 14 residues. The germline V gene encodes CDR1 KGHSH and CDR2 LQKENI. V lost 4 bases and J lost 13, with 17 bases in between. In nucleotides, the CDR3 is TGTGCCAGCTCACGACAAGAAGCAGGGAGGCCCCTCCACTTT. Its protein product is CASSRQEAGRPLHF.